Listed below are T cell receptor beta chains from one sample, sequenced in a study of blood T cells in healthy people across ages. TCRdb reanalysed the 5' RACE reads using MiXCR and keeps one entry per CDR3 protein. This table holds 2 million or so distinct CDR3 sequences, just under 50% found once. The sequenced material came from blood. These receptors were taken from a woman aged 40 to 50 in good health. Each CDR3 is given with its conserved first and last residue. Each record gives: V gene, D gene, clone size, J gene, CDR3 protein, CDR3 DNA. A D gene is named only where the DNA matches it firmly. Expanded clones get a size class; other rows say once, few or many, or leave the size out.

V gene: TRBV7-6; D gene: TRBD1; clone size: .; J gene: TRBJ1-6; CDR3 protein: CASSKETGRGSPLHF; CDR3 DNA: TGTGCCAGCAGCAAAGAGACAGGGCGAGGTTCACCCCTCCACTTT
V gene: TRBV20-1; D gene: .; clone size: few; J gene: TRBJ1-2; CDR3 protein: CSARDRTDYGYTF; CDR3 DNA: TGCAGTGCTAGAGATCGGACGGACTATGGCTACACCTTC
V gene: TRBV4-3; D gene: .; clone size: few; J gene: TRBJ1-2; CDR3 protein: CASSQGGPSNYGYTF; CDR3 DNA: TGCGCCAGCAGCCAGGGAGGGCCTTCTAACTATGGCTACACCTTC
V gene: TRBV4-3; D gene: .; clone size: .; J gene: TRBJ1-6; CDR3 protein: CASSQDHLINSPLHF; CDR3 DNA: TGCGCCAGCAGCCAAGATCATCTGATAAATTCACCCCTCCACTTT
V gene: TRBV7-2; D gene: .; clone size: .; J gene: TRBJ2-5; CDR3 protein: CASSYPVIKETQYF; CDR3 DNA: TGTGCCAGCAGTTATCCCGTGATTAAAGAGACCCAGTACTTC
V gene: TRBV2; D gene: TRBD1; clone size: .; J gene: TRBJ2-5; CDR3 protein: CASGGQGSTQYF; CDR3 DNA: TGTGCCAGCGGGGGACAGGGCTCGACCCAGTACTTC
V gene: TRBV10-3; D gene: .; clone size: .; J gene: TRBJ1-2; CDR3 protein: CAISEAPGYNYGYTF; CDR3 DNA: TGTGCCATCAGTGAGGCCCCGGGGTATAACTATGGCTACACCTTC
V gene: TRBV28; D gene: .; clone size: .; J gene: TRBJ1-2; CDR3 protein: CASSTLREYTF; CDR3 DNA: TGTGCCAGCAGTACCCTAAGAGAGTACACCTTC
V gene: TRBV20-1; D gene: .; clone size: few; J gene: TRBJ1-6; CDR3 protein: CSARTSGNSPLHF; CDR3 DNA: TGCAGTGCTAGAACCTCCGGAAATTCACCCCTCCACTTT
V gene: TRBV5-1; D gene: TRBD1; clone size: few; J gene: TRBJ2-7; CDR3 protein: CASKGTDTSYEQYF; CDR3 DNA: TGCGCCAGCAAGGGGACAGATACTTCCTACGAGCAGTACTTC